This TCR beta chain was identified in a study of blood T cell repertoires in COVID-19. Some clones are missing from TCRdb's copy, which holds only in-frame ones; the method was immunoSEQ multiplex PCR. The profile shows under 75,000 clones, roughly 80% of them singletons. The length of the CDR3 is 15 residues. J gave up 7 bases and V 2 bases, and 4 bases lay outside the gene matches. Germline values: CDR1 SGHRS, CDR2 YFSETQ. The sequencing input was peripheral blood. The J gene is TRBJ1-6, the V gene TRBV5-1; TRBD1 matches 9 bases. The sequence came from a woman in her seventies with acute or convalescent COVID-19. CDR3 nucleotides: TGCGCCAGCAGCTTTAAAACAGGGGGCAATTCACCCCTCCACTTT. As protein: CASSFKTGGNSPLHF.